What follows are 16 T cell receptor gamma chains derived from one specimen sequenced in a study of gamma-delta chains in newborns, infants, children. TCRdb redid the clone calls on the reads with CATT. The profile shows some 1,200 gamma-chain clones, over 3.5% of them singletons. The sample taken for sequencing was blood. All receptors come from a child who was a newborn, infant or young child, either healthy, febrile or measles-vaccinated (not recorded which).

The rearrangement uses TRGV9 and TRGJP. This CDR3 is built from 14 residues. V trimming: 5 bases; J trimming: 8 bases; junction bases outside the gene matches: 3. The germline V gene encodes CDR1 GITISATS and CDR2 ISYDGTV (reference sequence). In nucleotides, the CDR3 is TGTGCCTTGTGGGGTCAGTTGGGCAAAAAAATCAAGGTATTT. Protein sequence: CALWGQLGKKIKVF.

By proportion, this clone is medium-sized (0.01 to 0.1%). The CDR3 coding sequence is TGTGCCTTGTGGGAGCCTATTTATTATAAGAAACTCTTT. It encodes CALWEPIYYKKLF. The chain uses TRGV9 and TRGJ1 or TRGJ2. After removal of 3 bases from V and 3 bases from J, the junction contained 5 bases not matched to a gene. Looked up from germline, CDR1 is GITISATS and CDR2 is ISYDGTV (reference sequence). The CDR3 consists of 13 residues.

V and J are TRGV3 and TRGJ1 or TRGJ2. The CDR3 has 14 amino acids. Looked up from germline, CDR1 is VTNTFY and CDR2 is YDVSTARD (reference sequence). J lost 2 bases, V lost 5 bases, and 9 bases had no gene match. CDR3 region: CATWGPPHYYKKLF. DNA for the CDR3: TGTGCCACCTGGGGACCCCCTCATTATTATAAGAAACTCTTT.

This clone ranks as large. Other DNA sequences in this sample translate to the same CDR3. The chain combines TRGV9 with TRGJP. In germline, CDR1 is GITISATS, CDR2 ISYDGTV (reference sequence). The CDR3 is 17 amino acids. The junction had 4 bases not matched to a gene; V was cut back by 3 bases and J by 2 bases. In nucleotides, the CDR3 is TGTGCCTTGTGGGAGACCAGGCAAGAGTTGGGCAAAAAAATCAAGGTATTT. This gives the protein CALWETRQELGKKIKVF.

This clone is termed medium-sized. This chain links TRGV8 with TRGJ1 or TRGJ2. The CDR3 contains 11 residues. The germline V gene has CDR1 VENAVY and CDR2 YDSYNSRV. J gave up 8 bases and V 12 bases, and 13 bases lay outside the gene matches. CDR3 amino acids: CAPSLSDKKLF. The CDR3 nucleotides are TGTGCCCCTTCCCTATCAGATAAGAAACTCTTT.

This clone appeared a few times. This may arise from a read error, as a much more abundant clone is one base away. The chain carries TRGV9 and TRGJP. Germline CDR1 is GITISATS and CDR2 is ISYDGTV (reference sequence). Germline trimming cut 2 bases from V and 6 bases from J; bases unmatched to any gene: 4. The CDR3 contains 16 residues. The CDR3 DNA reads TGTGCCTTGTGGGAGGCGGGAGAGTTGGGCAAAAAAATCAAGGTATTT. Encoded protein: CALWEAGELGKKIKVF.

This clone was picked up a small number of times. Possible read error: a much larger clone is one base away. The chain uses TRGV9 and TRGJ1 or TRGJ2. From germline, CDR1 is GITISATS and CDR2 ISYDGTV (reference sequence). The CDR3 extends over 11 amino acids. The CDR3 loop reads CALWERRKKLF. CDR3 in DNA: TGCGCCTTGTGGGAGAGGCGGAAGAAACTCTTT.

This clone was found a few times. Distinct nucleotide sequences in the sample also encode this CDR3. The CDR3 reads CALWEVQQELGKKIKVF. CDR3 in DNA: TGTGCCTTGTGGGAGGTCCAGCAAGAGTTGGGCAAAAAAATCAAGGTATTT. J is TRGJP and V is TRGV9. The CDR3 spans 17 residues. Unmatched junction bases numbered 3, after V lost 1 base and J lost 3 bases. CDR1 is GITISATS and CDR2 is ISYDGTV in the germline V gene (reference sequence).

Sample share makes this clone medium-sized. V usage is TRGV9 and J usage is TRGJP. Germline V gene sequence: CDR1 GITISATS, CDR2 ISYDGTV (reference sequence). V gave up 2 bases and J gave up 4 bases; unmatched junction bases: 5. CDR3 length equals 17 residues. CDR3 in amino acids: CALWEADQELGKKIKVF. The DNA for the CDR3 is TGTGCCTTGTGGGAGGCTGACCAAGAGTTGGGCAAAAAAATCAAGGTATTT.

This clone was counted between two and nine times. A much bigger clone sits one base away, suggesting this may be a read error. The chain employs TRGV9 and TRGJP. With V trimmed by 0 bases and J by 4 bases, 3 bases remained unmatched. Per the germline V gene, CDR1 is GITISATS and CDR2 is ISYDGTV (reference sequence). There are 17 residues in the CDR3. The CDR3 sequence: CALWEVHQELGKKIKVF. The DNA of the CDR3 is TGTGCCTTGTGGGAGGTGCACCAAGAGTTGGGCAAAAAAATCAAGGTATTT.

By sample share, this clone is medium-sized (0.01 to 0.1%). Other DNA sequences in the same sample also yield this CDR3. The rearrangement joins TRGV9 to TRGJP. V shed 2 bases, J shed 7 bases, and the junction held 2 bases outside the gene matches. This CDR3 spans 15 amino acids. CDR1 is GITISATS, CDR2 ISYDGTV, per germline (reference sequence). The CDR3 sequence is CALWEEELGKKIKVF. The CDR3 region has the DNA TGTGCCTTGTGGGAGGAGGAGTTGGGCAAAAAAATCAAGGTATTT.

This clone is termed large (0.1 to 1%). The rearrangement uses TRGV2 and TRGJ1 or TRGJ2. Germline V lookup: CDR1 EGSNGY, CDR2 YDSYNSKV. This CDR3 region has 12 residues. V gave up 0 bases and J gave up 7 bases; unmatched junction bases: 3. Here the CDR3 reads CATWDGRYKKLF. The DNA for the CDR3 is TGTGCCACCTGGGACGGGCGCTATAAGAAACTCTTT.

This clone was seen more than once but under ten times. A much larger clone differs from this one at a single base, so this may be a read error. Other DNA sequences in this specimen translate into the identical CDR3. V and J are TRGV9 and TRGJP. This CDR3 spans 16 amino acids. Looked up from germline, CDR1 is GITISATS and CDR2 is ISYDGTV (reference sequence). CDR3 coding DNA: TGTGCCCTGTGGGACAGTCGGGAGTTGGGCAAAAAAATCAAGGTATTT. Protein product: CALWDSRELGKKIKVF.

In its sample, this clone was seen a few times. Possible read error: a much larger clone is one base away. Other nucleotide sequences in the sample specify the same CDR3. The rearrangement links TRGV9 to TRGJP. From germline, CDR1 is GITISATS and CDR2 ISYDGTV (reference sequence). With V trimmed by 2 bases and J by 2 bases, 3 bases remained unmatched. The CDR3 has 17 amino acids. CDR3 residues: CALWEDRQELGKKIKVF. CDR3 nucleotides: TGTGCCTTGTGGGAGGACCGGCAAGAGTTGGGCAAAAAAATCAAGGTATTT.

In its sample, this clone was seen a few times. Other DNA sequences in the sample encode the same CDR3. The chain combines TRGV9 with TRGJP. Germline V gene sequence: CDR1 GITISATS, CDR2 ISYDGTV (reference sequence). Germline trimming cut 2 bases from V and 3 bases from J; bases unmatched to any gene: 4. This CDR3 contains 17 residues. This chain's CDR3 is CALWEAPQELGKKIKVF. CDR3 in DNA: TGTGCCTTGTGGGAGGCGCCGCAAGAGTTGGGCAAAAAAATCAAGGTATTT.

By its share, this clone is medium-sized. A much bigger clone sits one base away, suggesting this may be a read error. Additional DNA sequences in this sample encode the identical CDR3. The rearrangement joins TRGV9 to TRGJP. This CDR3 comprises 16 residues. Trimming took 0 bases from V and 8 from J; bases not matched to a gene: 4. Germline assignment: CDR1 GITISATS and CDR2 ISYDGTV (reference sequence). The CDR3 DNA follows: TGTGCCTTGTGGGAGGTGCGGAAGTTGGGCAAAAAAATCAAGGTATTT. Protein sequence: CALWEVRKLGKKIKVF.